These 2 T cell receptor beta chains were all obtained from the same sample, sequenced in a study of CD8+CD57+ T cells in acquired aplastic anemia. Researchers used genomic DNA as the template to profile TCR beta VDJ and CDR3. Via MiXCR, TCRdb re-called the reads, giving one row per CDR3 protein. The sample has 50,000 to 70,000 distinct CDR3 sequences, about 56% seen once; the top ten hold 2% to 2.5%. The material sequenced was sorted CD4+, CD8+, or CD8+CD57+ T cells (not recorded which) from PBMCs. The receptors stem from a human donor in good health, serving as a control.

This clonotype has ten or more counts. The chain has TRBV5-6 and TRBJ2-3; D possibly corresponds to TRBD2 (5 bases). Germline V gene lookup returns CDR1 SGHDT and CDR2 YYEEEE. The V end was cut by 6 bases, the J end by 2 bases, with 10 bases between. The CDR3 totals 13 residues. This chain's CDR3 is CASTGLFTDTQYF. CDR3 nucleotides: TGTGCCAGCACCGGACTTTTCACAGATACGCAGTATTTT.

The chain uses TRBV2 and TRBJ2-7; D uncertain. CDR1 and CDR2 from the germline V gene are SNHLY and FYNNEI. This CDR3 contains 13 residues. The V end lost 2 bases, the J end lost 5 bases, and 10 bases lay between the germline ends. In DNA, the CDR3 is TGTGCCAGCAGTGAATTTCGACGGAACGAGCAGTACTTC. Translation: CASSEFRRNEQYF.